This TCR beta chain was found in a study of cytomegalovirus exposure and HLA in healthy donors. Study outcomes and limitations: Earlier analysis found most TCR beta V segments productive about 90% or about 30% of the time. It was confirmed in vitro that a few of the CMV-associated chains were specific for CMV antigens. Clonal expansion was found to be greater in HLA-associated TCR beta chains than in equally common others in a later analysis.

Trimming pared 4 bases from V and 5 bases from J, leaving 29 bases between. Germline CDR1 and CDR2: LGHNA and YNFKEQ. The CDR3 runs 19 residues. Donors in the study were healthy people who gave bone marrow. For this clone: Its target is not known.

This PCR relied on a set of 60 Vbeta primers and 13 Jbeta primers. Libraries were prepared by immunoSEQ multiplex PCR; TCRdb keeps only in-frame clonotypes and omits some of them. The sample includes tens of thousands of clones. The clonotype originates from a female donor in good health and CMV-seronegative. What was sequenced was PBMCs. The rearrangement links TRBV4-2 to TRBJ1-2, with a weak D call TRBD1 (6 bases). Written as DNA, the CDR3 is TGTGCCAGCAGCCCCCGGGGGGGCGATCCGAACTCTCCTTGGTATGGCTACACCTTC. Translation gives CASSPRGGDPNSPWYGYTF.